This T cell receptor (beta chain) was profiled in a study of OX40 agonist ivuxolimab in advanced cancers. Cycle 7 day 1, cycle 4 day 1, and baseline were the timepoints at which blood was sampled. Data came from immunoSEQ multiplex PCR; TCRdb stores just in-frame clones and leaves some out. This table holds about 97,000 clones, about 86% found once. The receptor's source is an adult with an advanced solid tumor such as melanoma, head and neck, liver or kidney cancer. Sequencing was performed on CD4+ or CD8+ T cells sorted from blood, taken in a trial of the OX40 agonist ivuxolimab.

CDR3 amino acids: CASSLGQGAGFTEAFF. CDR3 DNA sequence: TGTGCCAGCAGTCTCGGACAGGGGGCAGGGTTCACTGAAGCTTTCTTT. V is TRBV6-6 and J is TRBJ1-1; 11 nucleotides agree with TRBD1. With V trimmed by 5 bases and J by 4 bases, 9 bases remained unmatched. This CDR3 is 16 amino acids long. Germline V CDR1 and CDR2: MNHNY, SVGAGI (reference sequence).